This TCR beta chain was found in a study of T cell repertoires in cytomegalovirus infection. TCRdb fed the reads into MiXCR, producing one record per CDR3 protein. The sample contains fewer than 200,000 distinct CDR3 sequences, 15% to 20% of which appear only once. Germline V gives CDR1 MNHNS, CDR2 SASEGT. V lost 7 bases and J lost 6, with 15 bases in between. This CDR3 is built from 14 residues. In its sample, this clonotype was seen a few times. The specimen sequenced was PBMCs. The clonotype originates from a human donor in good health (CMV status not recorded). Some clones in this sample may be carry-over from other donors' samples. V usage is TRBV6-1 and J usage is TRBJ1-4; possibly TRBD1 for D (5 bases). CDR3 nucleotides: TGTGCCAGCAACGTAGGGGAAGGGCATGAAAAACTGTTTTTT. Translated: CASNVGEGHEKLFF.